The 31 T cell receptor beta chains presented below share a single source sample, sequenced in a study of shared clonotypes between healthy human individuals. Clones were sequenced by immunoSEQ multiplex PCR, and TCRdb holds only the in-frame ones, with some missing. The sample includes roughly 1 million clones, about 74% of them seen just once. Sequencing was done on a sample of memory CD4+ T cells sorted from blood. Specified subset: CD45RA-negative fraction. Source of these receptors: a man younger than 35 in good health.

The V gene is TRBV5-1, the J gene TRBJ1-4; tentatively, D is TRBD1 (5 bases). Germline V gene sequence: CDR1 SGHRS, CDR2 YFSETQ. V lost 4 bases, J lost 7 bases, and 11 bases lay in between. The CDR3 is 13 residues long. CDR3 in amino acids: CASSPWGGEKLFF. The DNA for the CDR3 is TGCGCCAGCAGCCCCTGGGGGGGTGAAAAACTGTTTTTT.

This clone showed up just once. V is TRBV11-2 and J is TRBJ1-1; D gene uncertain. V was clipped by 7 bases and J by 1 base, with 13 bases between them. CDR3 size: 14 residues. The germline gives CDR1 SGHAT, CDR2 FQNNGV. The CDR3 loop is CASTSRLSNTEAFF. CDR3 bases: TGTGCCAGCACCTCCAGACTCTCGAACACTGAAGCTTTCTTT.

The chain couples TRBV9 to TRBJ2-1; 8 bases match TRBD2. Germline V gene sequence: CDR1 SGDLS, CDR2 YYNGEE. The CDR3 length is 17 residues. J was trimmed by 7 bases and V by 0 bases; bases with no gene match: 12. The CDR3 bases are TGTGCCAGCAGCGTAGGCCCCGGGCGGGGGGCTCAGAATGAGCAGTTCTTC. It yields the protein CASSVGPGRGAQNEQFF.

The chain is built from TRBV7-9 and TRBJ2-5; D possibly corresponds to TRBD1 (5 bases). The CDR3 is 13 residues long. V lost 5 bases and J lost 8, with 15 bases in between. CDR1 is SEHNR and CDR2 is FQNEAQ in the germline V gene (reference sequence). The CDR3 nucleotides are TGTGCCAGCAGCGAAACAGGAATGGGTACCCAGTACTTC. Its protein is CASSETGMGTQYF.

J is TRBJ2-7 and V is TRBV6-5; the match to TRBD1 covers 7 bases. The CDR3 runs to 14 residues. Trimming at V came to 4 bases and at J to 3 bases, leaving 6 bases not matched to a gene. The germline V gene has CDR1 MNHEY and CDR2 SVGAGI. Here the CDR3 DNA reads TGTGCCAGCAGTTTGTCGGGACAGAACTACGAGCAGTACTTC. Protein product: CASSLSGQNYEQYF.

The chain carries TRBV7-9 and TRBJ2-3; 9 bases are shared with TRBD1. Losses at the gene ends were 4 bases for V and 1 base for J; bases not matched to a gene: 9. The CDR3 consists of 17 residues. Germline lookup yields CDR1 SEHNR and CDR2 FQNEAQ (reference sequence). The CDR3: CASSSAGTGLRTDTQYF. The CDR3 coding sequence is TGTGCCAGCAGCTCGGCGGGGACAGGGTTACGCACAGATACGCAGTATTTT.

Comments on this clone: A much larger clone sits a single nucleotide away, making a read error possible. The V gene is TRBV28, the J gene TRBJ2-3; 8 bases are shared with TRBD2. The CDR3 covers 17 residues. CDR1 MDHEN and CDR2 SYDVKM come from the germline V gene. V shed 10 bases and J 2 bases; nucleotides not matched to a gene: 17. The CDR3 region is CANSPAHSGGDTDTQYF. The CDR3 bases are TGTGCCAACAGCCCAGCCCACAGCGGGGGTGACACAGATACGCAGTATTTT.

The chain employs TRBV5-6 and TRBJ2-3; D ambiguous. CDR3 length equals 15 residues. V was cut by 3 bases and J by 5 bases, with 16 bases left in between. CDR1 and CDR2 from the germline V gene are SGHDT and YYEEEE. The CDR3 region is CASSSIGPPLDTQYF. The DNA of the CDR3 is TGTGCCAGCAGCTCTATTGGGCCTCCATTAGATACGCAGTATTTT.

The J gene is TRBJ2-4, the V gene TRBV25-1; no definite D call. The CDR3 extends over 17 amino acids. The ends were cut back, 1 base at V and 0 bases at J, with 13 bases in the middle. Germline V gives CDR1 MGHDK, CDR2 SYGVNS. The CDR3 region has the DNA TGTGCCAGCAGTGAATCTGGATCGGCCGGAGCCAAAAACATTCAGTACTTC. It specifies CASSESGSAGAKNIQYF.

This sequence joins TRBV28 and TRBJ1-3; 7 bases line up with TRBD1. The V gene end was trimmed by 5 bases and the J gene end by 1 base; junction bases not matched to a gene: 5. Germline V CDR1 and CDR2: MDHEN, SYDVKM. The CDR3 spans 15 residues. The CDR3 reads CASSRQGPSGNTIYF. The CDR3 DNA sequence: TGTGCCAGCAGTCGACAGGGACCATCTGGAAACACCATATATTTT.

The chain joins TRBV27 to TRBJ2-5; 10 positions agree with TRBD1. The germline V gene has CDR1 MNHEY and CDR2 SMNVEV (reference sequence). This CDR3 contains 15 residues. V trimming: 4 bases; J trimming: 4 bases; junction bases outside the gene matches: 6. The chain's CDR3 is CASSSLTGGRETQYF. CDR3 in DNA: TGTGCCAGCAGTTCGCTGACAGGGGGCAGAGAGACCCAGTACTTC.

This clone was observed a handful of times. This rearrangement joins TRBV30 to TRBJ2-7, with a tentative D call TRBD2 (5 bases). The CDR3 has 13 amino acids. Germline V lookup: CDR1 GTSNPN, CDR2 SVGIG (reference sequence). Trimming left V 5 bases short and J 2 bases short, with 13 bases between. Here the CDR3 DNA reads TGTGCCTGGGGAGCCACCGGGGCCTACGAGCAGTACTTC. Amino acids: CAWGATGAYEQYF. Full variable domain (remainder filled in from reference TRBV30 and TRBJ2-7): SQTIHQWPATLVQPVGSPLSLECTVEGTSNPNLYWYRQAAGRGLQLLFYSVGIGQISSEVPQNLSASRPQDRQFILSSKKLLLSDSGFYLCAWGATGAYEQYFGPGTRLTVT.

The rearrangement uses TRBV6-5 and TRBJ2-3, with 8 bases fitting TRBD2. From germline, CDR1 is MNHEY and CDR2 SVGAGI. This CDR3 has 15 residues. V shed 7 bases, J shed 5 bases, and the junction held 11 bases outside the gene matches. This chain's CDR3 is CASTPSGRNGDTQYF. The CDR3 nucleotides read TGTGCCAGCACACCTAGCGGGCGGAATGGAGATACGCAGTATTTT.

J is TRBJ1-5 and V is TRBV30; D may be TRBD1 (6 bases). Trimming removed 3 bases at V and 8 bases at J, with 14 bases between. This CDR3 region has 13 residues. CDR1 is GTSNPN and CDR2 is SVGIG in the germline V gene (reference sequence). CDR3 protein: CAWSVQGSEPQHF. The CDR3 DNA reads TGTGCCTGGAGCGTACAGGGTTCGGAGCCCCAGCATTTT.

The table lists this clone with many counts. The chain uses TRBV27 and TRBJ2-1; D might be TRBD2 (5 bases). CDR3 length equals 14 residues. With 4 bases removed from V and 8 bases from J, the gap between germline ends came to 15 bases. Germline V gene lookup returns CDR1 MNHEY and CDR2 SMNVEV (reference sequence). The CDR3 coding sequence is TGTGCCAGCAGTTCCTCCCGGGAAAGGGATGAGCAGTTCTTC. As protein: CASSSSRERDEQFF.

This clone was counted only a few times. V and J are TRBV5-1 and TRBJ2-4, with TRBD2 identical over 7 bases. Germline trimming cut 0 bases from V and 2 bases from J; bases unmatched to any gene: 5. This CDR3 has 16 residues. Germline V gene data show CDR1 as SGHRS and CDR2 as YFSETQ. This CDR3 reads CASSLGAGDSKNIQYF. The CDR3 DNA sequence: TGCGCCAGCAGCTTGGGTGCGGGAGATTCCAAAAACATTCAGTACTTC.

This chain links TRBV4-3 with TRBJ2-3, with 7 positions matching TRBD2. This CDR3 is built from 15 residues. CDR1 and CDR2 from the germline V gene are LGHNA and YSLEER. The trim removed 1 base at V and 0 bases at J, leaving 1 base unmatched. This chain's CDR3 is CASSQAGRSTDTQYF. DNA for the CDR3: TGCGCCAGCAGCCAAGCCGGGAGGAGCACAGATACGCAGTATTTT.

This clone has just one count. The CDR3 DNA reads as TGCAGCGTTTGGAGGGGCTTGAAAGAGACCCAGTACTTC. Its translation is CSVWRGLKETQYF. This chain uses TRBV29-1 with TRBJ2-5, with a tentative D call TRBD2 (6 bases). The CDR3 runs 13 residues. Trimming pared 5 bases from V and 3 bases from J, leaving 13 bases between. Germline loops: CDR1 SQVTM, CDR2 ANQGSEA.

The rearrangement links TRBV27 to TRBJ1-6; 10 bases fit TRBD1. The CDR3 spans 14 residues. Germline CDR1 MNHEY, CDR2 SMNVEV (reference sequence). The V gene end was trimmed by 8 bases and the J gene end by 7 bases; junction bases not matched to a gene: 5. The CDR3 DNA sequence: TGTGCCAGCCTCCGACAGGGGGCAAATTCACCCCTCCACTTT. Amino acid sequence: CASLRQGANSPLHF.

The V and J genes are TRBV18 and TRBJ2-7; D is perhaps TRBD2 (5 bases). V dropped 3 bases and J dropped 6 bases, with 12 bases sitting between them. Germline V gives CDR1 KGHSH, CDR2 LQKENI. This CDR3 region has 13 residues. The CDR3 spells CASSPGSLSEQYF. CDR3 DNA: TGTGCCAGCTCACCGGGGAGCCTTTCCGAGCAGTACTTC.

The V call is TRBV30, the J call TRBJ1-5; D not certain. V was pared by 1 base and J by 5 bases, with 9 bases between. This CDR3 is 13 amino acids long. The germline CDR1 and CDR2 sequences are GTSNPN and SVGIG (reference sequence). The CDR3 DNA is TGTGCCTGGAGTGACGCGACCGATCAGCCCCAGCATTTT. Translation: CAWSDATDQPQHF.

In the case of this clone: The identical CDR3 is also encoded by other nucleotide sequences in the sample. The V call is TRBV28, the J call TRBJ1-2, with 8 bases identical to TRBD1. CDR1 and CDR2 (germline): MDHEN, SYDVKM. The CDR3 contains 12 residues. V lost 2 bases, J lost 7 bases, and 0 bases stayed unmatched. CDR3 sequence (DNA): TGTGCCAGCAGTTTAGGACAGGGTGGCTACACCTTC. This sequence encodes CASSLGQGGYTF.

This chain joins TRBV5-1 and TRBJ2-7; 8 bases fit TRBD1. Per the germline V gene, CDR1 is SGHRS and CDR2 is YFSETQ. This CDR3 is built from 15 residues. With 4 bases clipped from V and 2 bases from J, the junction kept 8 bases outside the gene matches. CDR3: CASSPGQGLTYEQYF. The CDR3 nucleotides are TGCGCCAGCAGCCCAGGACAGGGCCTCACCTACGAGCAGTACTTC.

This clone was observed a single time. The chain recombines TRBV7-8 with TRBJ2-1; tentatively, D is TRBD2 (6 bases). Per the germline V gene, CDR1 is SGHVS and CDR2 is FQNEAQ. V was trimmed by 5 bases and J by 5 bases, leaving 16 bases between them. The CDR3 has 15 amino acids. CDR3 residues: CASSRRGGPNNEQFF. CDR3 nucleotides: TGTGCCAGCAGCCGCCGCGGAGGGCCCAACAATGAGCAGTTCTTC.

The rearrangement joins TRBV7-3 to TRBJ2-3; perhaps TRBD1 as D (5 bases). Trimming took 3 bases from V and 0 from J, leaving 10 bases between them. This CDR3 comprises 15 residues. Germline-derived CDR1 and CDR2 are SGHTA and FQGTGA. CDR3 nucleotides: TGTGCCAGCAGCTTCGGACAACTTAGCACAGATACGCAGTATTTT. Protein sequence: CASSFGQLSTDTQYF.

The chain links TRBV30 to TRBJ1-5; 7 positions agree with TRBD1. V was clipped by 3 bases and J by 0 bases; unmatched bases: 8. The CDR3 extends over 16 amino acids. Germline V lookup: CDR1 GTSNPN, CDR2 SVGIG (reference sequence). CDR3 sequence reads: CAWSRTGFYSNQPQHF. CDR3 DNA sequence: TGTGCCTGGAGCCGGACAGGATTCTATAGCAATCAGCCCCAGCATTTT.

The rearrangement uses TRBV10-3 and TRBJ2-3; 8 bases line up with TRBD1. Germline CDR1 reads ENHRY; CDR2 reads SYGVKD. The CDR3 covers 17 residues. Trimming took 3 bases from V and 1 from J; bases not matched to a gene: 9. The CDR3 loop is CAISDNFLGQGTDTQYF. The CDR3 nucleotides are TGTGCCATCAGTGACAATTTTTTGGGACAGGGCACAGATACGCAGTATTTT.

This chain connects TRBV6-1 to TRBJ1-2; a weak D match, TRBD1 (5 bases). This CDR3 is 15 amino acids long. The V and J ends lost 0 bases and 3 bases respectively, with 11 bases between them. The germline V gene has CDR1 MNHNS and CDR2 SASEGT. CDR3 in amino acids: CASSEAGGKDYGYTF. DNA for the CDR3: TGTGCCAGCAGTGAAGCGGGGGGGAAGGACTATGGCTACACCTTC.

This clone was observed once. The chain links TRBV5-1 to TRBJ2-3, with 7 bases lining up with TRBD1. With V trimmed by 4 bases and J by 0 bases, 5 bases remained unmatched. Germline V gene sequence: CDR1 SGHRS, CDR2 YFSETQ. The CDR3 is made up of 15 amino acids. CDR3 DNA sequence: TGCGCCAGCAGCGAGGGGACAGCCAGCACAGATACGCAGTATTTT. It translates to CASSEGTASTDTQYF.

This sequence joins TRBV6-4 and TRBJ2-1; tentatively, D is TRBD2 (6 bases). V was cut by 0 bases and J by 9 bases, with 9 bases left in between. CDR3 length: 13 residues. Germline lookup yields CDR1 MRHNA and CDR2 SNTAGT. CDR3 sequence: CASSDSWGGEQFF. The CDR3 bases are TGTGCCAGCAGTGACTCGTGGGGAGGTGAGCAGTTCTTC.

The rearrangement links TRBV11-3 to TRBJ2-3; D is tentatively TRBD1 or TRBD2 (5 bases each). The germline V and J ends were trimmed by 8 bases and 2 bases, with 17 bases remaining between them. Germline values: CDR1 SGHNT, CDR2 YENEEA. The CDR3 spans 15 residues. The DNA of the CDR3 is TGTGCCAGCGGTCTCGGGGACCAAACCACAGATACGCAGTATTTT. Translated: CASGLGDQTTDTQYF.